This paragraph covers one T cell receptor beta chain sequence. Its antigen is as yet unknown. For TCR beta, libraries came from iRepertoire HTBI primers and Arm-PCR of CDR3 regions. TCRdb passed the multiplex PCR reads through MiXCR, listing each CDR3 protein once. Here the sample spans around 480,000 distinct CDR3 sequences, about 16% being singletons. In germline, CDR1 is SQVTM, CDR2 ANQGSEA. The CDR3 runs 14 residues. Trimming at V came to 5 bases and at J to 4 bases, leaving 2 bases not matched to a gene. This sample is part of a study of regulatory T cells in long-lasting Graves disease. Time point indicated: newly diagnosed GD, antithyroid drugs for less than 3 months. RNA extracted from PBMCs served as the sequencing template. Regarding the study as a whole: More public clonotypes were shared by persistent patients (2,741) than by new patients (roughly 910). It was in persistent disease that TRBV28, TRBJ1-2 and TRBJ2-5 were favored.

These data were also reused for a study on T cells in Graves' hyperthyroidism and ophthalmopathy. That study reports: The TCR CDR3 was amplified in a first-round RT-PCR using the HTBI primer set. Most clonotypes that expanded in the thyroid above 0.001 also showed up in blood.

The sequence was collected from a woman aged 35-60 years with Graves disease. The chain carries TRBV29-1 and TRBJ2-5; 15 bases fit TRBD2. Specimen: peripheral blood mononuclear cells (PBMCs), collected at new diagnosis, from a patient treated with antithyroid drugs. CDR3: CSVMGLAGGETQYF. The DNA of the CDR3 is TGCAGCGTTATGGGACTAGCGGGGGGAGAGACCCAGTACTTC.